These 18 T cell receptor beta chains share one sample of origin, sequenced in a study of blood T cell repertoires in COVID-19. The repertoire was sequenced with immunoSEQ multiplex PCR; TCRdb's copy has only in-frame clones and lacks some. The sample includes 35,000 to 45,000 clones, around 75% seen only once; the top ten take around 60%. Sequences were obtained from peripheral blood. The source is a man aged 80 or over with acute or convalescent COVID-19.

V usage is TRBV24-1 and J usage is TRBJ1-5; D is uncertain. Germline V lookup: CDR1 KGHDR, CDR2 SFDVKD. V dropped 0 bases and J dropped 3 bases, with 14 bases sitting between them. This CDR3 region has 17 residues. The CDR3 nucleotides are TGTGCCACCAGTGATTTGCAGTCTCAGCGGGCCAATCAGCCCCAGCATTTT. Its protein product is CATSDLQSQRANQPQHF.

For this clone: One base away lies a much larger clone, so this may be a sequencing read error. The gene calls are TRBV7-3 and TRBJ2-1; 7 nucleotides agree with TRBD2. CDR3 length: 15 amino acids. Germline V gene data show CDR1 as SGHTA and CDR2 as FQGTGA. The DNA of the CDR3 is TGTGCCAGCAGCTTAAGCGGGAGTCAGTACAATAAGCAGTTCTTC. Amino acid sequence: CASSLSGSQYNKQFF.

The chain employs TRBV29-1 and TRBJ2-7, with D possibly TRBD1 on 5 matching bases. The CDR3 runs 13 residues. Trimming took off 4 bases at V and 1 base at J, with 11 bases between the two ends. Germline V gene lookup returns CDR1 SQVTM and CDR2 ANQGSEA. Here the CDR3 reads CSVGQPYSYEQYF. The CDR3 nucleotides are TGCAGCGTTGGACAGCCCTATTCCTACGAGCAGTACTTC.

This clone was seen once. The chain has TRBV5-1 and TRBJ2-3; 9 bases map to TRBD2. The CDR3 runs to 16 residues. Trimming cost V 0 bases and J 1 base; bases outside gene matches: 3. Germline values: CDR1 SGHRS, CDR2 YFSETQ. The CDR3 is CASSLGLAARTDTQYF. The DNA for the CDR3 is TGCGCCAGCAGCTTGGGACTAGCGGCTCGCACAGATACGCAGTATTTT.

The chain carries TRBV28 and TRBJ2-7, with TRBD1 matching 7 bases. V gave up 3 bases and J gave up 0 bases; unmatched junction bases: 8. Germline loops: CDR1 MDHEN, CDR2 SYDVKM. The CDR3 loop spans 16 amino acids. Written as DNA, the CDR3 is TGTGCCAGCAGTTTCTTACAGGGGTCTAACTCCTACGAGCAGTACTTC. As protein: CASSFLQGSNSYEQYF.

This clone was seen only a few times. This chain joins TRBV4-3 and TRBJ2-1; 13 bases agree with TRBD2. Germline loops: CDR1 LGHNA, CDR2 YSLEER. CDR3 size: 17 residues. V dropped 3 bases and J dropped 8; count of bases not matched to a gene: 10. CDR3 sequence (DNA): TGCGCCAGCAGCCAGCCCAGCGGACTAGCGGGAGTCCATGAGCAGTTCTTC. Protein product: CASSQPSGLAGVHEQFF.

The chain recombines TRBV6-1 with TRBJ2-1, with 9 bases that match TRBD1. V lost 3 bases and J lost 7; bases outside the gene matches: 10. Germline V gene lookup returns CDR1 MNHNS and CDR2 SASEGT. The CDR3 length is 16 residues. This CDR3 reads CASSDRDRVRANEQFF. CDR3 sequence (DNA): TGTGCCAGCAGTGACCGGGACAGGGTTCGAGCGAATGAGCAGTTCTTC.

The V and J genes are TRBV15 and TRBJ2-1, with 9 bases fitting TRBD2. The germline gives CDR1 LNHNV, CDR2 YYDKDF (reference sequence). The CDR3 has 17 residues. J was trimmed by 5 bases and V by 0 bases; bases with no gene match: 8. CDR3 in amino acids: CATSRDRAGGKNNEQFF. The CDR3 DNA is TGTGCCACCAGCAGAGATCGGGCGGGAGGGAAGAACAATGAGCAGTTCTTC.

The chain is built from TRBV10-3 and TRBJ2-1; TRBD1 aligns across 8 bases. The CDR3 runs to 16 residues. V was pared by 0 bases and J by 0 bases, with 1 base of the junction left unmatched. From germline, CDR1 is ENHRY and CDR2 SYGVKD. The CDR3 DNA follows: TGTGCCATCAGTGAGTCAACAGGGGGCTCCTACAATGAGCAGTTCTTC. Translating it yields CAISESTGGSYNEQFF.

The rearrangement joins TRBV7-9 to TRBJ1-4, with D unresolved. Per the germline V gene, CDR1 is SEHNR and CDR2 is FQNEAQ (reference sequence). The CDR3 runs 14 residues. V gave up 1 base and J gave up 1 base, with 4 bases separating them. The DNA for the CDR3 is TGTGCCAGCAGCTTAGGGAGAACTAATGAAAAACTGTTTTTT. Translation gives CASSLGRTNEKLFF.

This clone was recorded once. The chain couples TRBV18 to TRBJ2-5; 7 bases map to TRBD1. Germline CDR1 KGHSH, CDR2 LQKENI. The CDR3 loop spans 14 amino acids. V was pared by 5 bases and J by 4 bases, with 7 bases of the junction left unmatched. The CDR3 coding sequence is TGTGCCAGCTCAAGACAGGGTATGGGAGAGACCCAGTACTTC. The encoded protein is CASSRQGMGETQYF.

V gene TRBV10-3 combines with J gene TRBJ1-2; possible D gene TRBD1, 6 bases. V was clipped by 4 bases and J by 0 bases, with 9 bases between them. This CDR3 has 14 residues. Germline V lookup: CDR1 ENHRY, CDR2 SYGVKD. This chain's CDR3 is CAISAQGTNYGYTF. CDR3 sequence (DNA): TGTGCCATCAGTGCCCAGGGGACTAACTATGGCTACACCTTC.

The chain employs TRBV4-1 and TRBJ1-1, with D maybe TRBD1 (6 bases). In germline, CDR1 is MGHRA, CDR2 YSYEKL. Trimming pared 0 bases from V and 4 bases from J, leaving 15 bases between. CDR3 length equals 16 residues. The CDR3 nucleotides read TGCGCCAGCAGCCAAGACAACAGGGAGGGAGGCACTGAAGCTTTCTTT. It translates to CASSQDNREGGTEAFF.

This clone was recorded at least ten times. The chain uses TRBV30 and TRBJ2-2; D is uncertain. This CDR3 spans 15 amino acids. Germline CDR1 reads GTSNPN; CDR2 reads SVGIG (reference sequence). Between the trimmed V and J ends, which lost 0 bases and 2 bases, there was a span of 10 bases. CDR3 bases: TGTGCCTGGAGTGTACCGCAGATAAACACCGGGGAGCTGTTTTTT. This sequence encodes CAWSVPQINTGELFF.

The V and J genes are TRBV27 and TRBJ1-5; 12 nucleotides line up with TRBD1. Per germline, CDR1 MNHEY and CDR2 SMNVEV (reference sequence). V shed 6 bases and J 5 bases; nucleotides not matched to a gene: 5. The CDR3 consists of 15 residues. CDR3 coding DNA: TGTGCCAGCAGACCCGGGACAGGGGGCGATCAGCCCCAGCATTTT. Its protein is CASRPGTGGDQPQHF.

The J gene is TRBJ2-1, the V gene TRBV5-1; no clear D. Trimming took off 0 bases at V and 9 bases at J, with 13 bases between the two ends. The CDR3 spans 14 residues. Per the germline V gene, CDR1 is SGHRS and CDR2 is YFSETQ. CDR3 DNA: TGCGCCAGCAGCTTGGAGGTTAGCTCGGGTGAGCAGTTCTTC. Its protein product is CASSLEVSSGEQFF.

V and J are TRBV18 and TRBJ2-3; D remains ambiguous. CDR1 is KGHSH, CDR2 LQKENI, per germline. This CDR3 is 13 amino acids long. Trimming cost V 1 base and J 1 base, with 3 bases left between them. The CDR3 bases are TGTGCCAGCTCACCACGGCGCACAGATACGCAGTATTTT. This sequence encodes CASSPRRTDTQYF.

This chain uses TRBV19 with TRBJ1-5; D gene ambiguous. Germline-derived CDR1 and CDR2 are LNHDA and SQIVND (reference sequence). V lost 3 bases, J lost 0 bases, and 6 bases lay in between. This CDR3 is built from 14 residues. The CDR3 DNA sequence: TGTGCCAGTAGTATTCTTCCTAGCAATCAGCCCCAGCATTTT. It translates to CASSILPSNQPQHF.